The 5 T cell receptor beta chains below all came from one sample that was sequenced in a study of neurological immune-mediated disorders. Each CDR3 protein is one row after TCRdb ran MiXCR on the 5' RACE reads. This sample has tens of thousands of distinct CDR3 sequences, with 3% to 4% found just once. Specimen: PBMCs. The receptors here all came from a man aged 35 to 55 with multiple sclerosis.

The table lists this clonotype with many counts. The chain combines TRBV29-1 with TRBJ1-1; D might be TRBD1 (5 bases). Germline CDR1 and CDR2: SQVTM and ANQGSEA. V was trimmed by 7 bases and J by 5 bases, leaving 23 bases between them. CDR3 length equals 15 residues. The CDR3 DNA is TGCAGCGGGATCAGGAATTGGGGCCGAAGGACTGAAGCTTTCTTT. The encoded protein is CSGIRNWGRRTEAFF.

Note on this clonotype: A much larger clone sits a single nucleotide away, making a read error possible. The chain couples TRBV20-1 to TRBJ1-4; D might be TRBD1 (5 bases). CDR3 length: 15 amino acids. Germline V gives CDR1 DFQATT, CDR2 SNEGSKA (reference sequence). The CDR3 coding sequence is TGCAGTGCTAGTCCGCAGGGTAGCACTAATAAAAAACTGTTTTTT. Protein product: CSASPQGSTNKKLFF.

This clonotype was seen at least ten times. The CDR3 loop is CASSLLGQGSGTQYF. DNA for the CDR3: TGCGCCAGCAGCTTGCTCGGGCAGGGCTCCGGGACCCAGTACTTC. The chain couples TRBV5-1 to TRBJ2-5; the D gene is possibly TRBD1 (5 bases). Germline loops: CDR1 SGHRS, CDR2 YFSETQ. This CDR3 spans 15 amino acids. Trimming shortened V by 1 base and J by 7 bases, and 17 bases separated the two germline ends.

This clonotype was counted many times. The chain has TRBV9 and TRBJ1-1; perhaps TRBD1 as D (5 bases). The CDR3 has 14 amino acids. Deletions cut 0 bases from V and 2 bases from J, with 8 bases between. CDR1 and CDR2 (germline): SGDLS, YYNGEE. The CDR3: CASSVGGDNTEAFF. In DNA form, the CDR3 reads TGTGCCAGCAGCGTAGGGGGGGACAACACTGAAGCTTTCTTT.

A remark on this clonotype: This could be a read error, since a much larger clone is one nucleotide away. The chain carries TRBV5-1 and TRBJ1-2; unclear D gene. V dropped 0 bases and J dropped 4 bases, with 10 bases sitting between them. Germline V CDR1 and CDR2: SGHRS, YFSETQ. The CDR3 has 14 amino acids. The CDR3 DNA reads TGCGCCAGCAGCTTGGGGGAAACCGCCTATGGCTACACCTTC. Translating gives CASSLGETAYGYTF.